This T cell receptor (beta chain) was profiled in a study of blood T cell repertoires in COVID-19. Study as a whole: From T cells, B-cell-depleted T cells, or PBMCs came the material, which was cDNA or gDNA.

Data came from immunoSEQ multiplex PCR; TCRdb stores just in-frame clones and leaves some out. The data contain about 73,000 clones, about 86% of them singletons. The receptor's source is a man aged 45 to 65 with active COVID-19. Sequenced input: peripheral blood.

The CDR3 spells CASSRQQQGTGELFF. The CDR3 DNA reads TGCGCCAGCAGCCGACAACAACAGGGGACCGGGGAGCTGTTTTTT. The chain combines TRBV5-1 with TRBJ2-2; TRBD1 agrees at 7 bases. Losses at the gene ends were 4 bases for V and 5 bases for J; bases not matched to a gene: 8. The CDR3 runs to 15 residues. The germline CDR1 and CDR2 sequences are SGHRS and YFSETQ.